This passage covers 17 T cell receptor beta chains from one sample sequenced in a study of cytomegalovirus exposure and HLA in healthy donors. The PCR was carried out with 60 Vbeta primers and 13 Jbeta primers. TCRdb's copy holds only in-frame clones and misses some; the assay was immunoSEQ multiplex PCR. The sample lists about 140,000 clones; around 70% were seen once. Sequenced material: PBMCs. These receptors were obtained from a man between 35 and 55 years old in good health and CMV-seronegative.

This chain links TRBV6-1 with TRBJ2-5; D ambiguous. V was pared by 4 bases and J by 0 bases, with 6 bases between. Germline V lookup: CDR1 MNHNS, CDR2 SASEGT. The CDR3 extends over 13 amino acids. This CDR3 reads CASSVRYQETQYF. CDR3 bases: TGTGCCAGCAGTGTCCGTTACCAAGAGACCCAGTACTTC.

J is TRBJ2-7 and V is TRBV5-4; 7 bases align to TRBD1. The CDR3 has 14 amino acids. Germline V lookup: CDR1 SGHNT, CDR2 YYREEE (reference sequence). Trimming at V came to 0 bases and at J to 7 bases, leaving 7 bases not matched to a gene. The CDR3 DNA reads TGTGCCAGCAGCTTGGGCAGGGGGTCGAGTGAGCAGTACTTC. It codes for CASSLGRGSSEQYF.

The CDR3 sequence: CASSPGDTYYEQYF. CDR3 coding DNA: TGTGCCAGCTCACCGGGGGACACCTACTACGAGCAGTACTTC. The V and J genes are TRBV18 and TRBJ2-7; D is possibly TRBD1 (6 bases). Germline V gene lookup returns CDR1 KGHSH and CDR2 LQKENI. V dropped 3 bases and J dropped 3 bases, with 12 bases sitting between them. This CDR3 spans 14 amino acids.

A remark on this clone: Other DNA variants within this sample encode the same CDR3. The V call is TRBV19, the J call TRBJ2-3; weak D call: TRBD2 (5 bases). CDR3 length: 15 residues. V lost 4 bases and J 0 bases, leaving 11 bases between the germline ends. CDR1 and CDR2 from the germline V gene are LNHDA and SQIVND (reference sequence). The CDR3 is CASSSGLPSTDTQYF. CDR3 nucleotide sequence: TGTGCCAGTAGTAGCGGACTGCCGAGCACAGATACGCAGTATTTT.

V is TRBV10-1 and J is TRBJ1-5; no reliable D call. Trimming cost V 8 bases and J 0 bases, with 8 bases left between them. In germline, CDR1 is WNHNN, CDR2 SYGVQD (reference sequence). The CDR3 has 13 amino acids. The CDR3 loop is CASSENSNQPQHF. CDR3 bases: TGCGCCAGCTCAGAAAATAGCAATCAGCCCCAGCATTTT.

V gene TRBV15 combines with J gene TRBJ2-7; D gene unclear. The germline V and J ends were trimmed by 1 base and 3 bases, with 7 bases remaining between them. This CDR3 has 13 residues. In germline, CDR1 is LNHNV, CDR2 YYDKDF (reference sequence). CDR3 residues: CATSRVTFYEQYF. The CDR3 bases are TGTGCCACCAGCAGAGTTACATTCTACGAGCAGTACTTC.

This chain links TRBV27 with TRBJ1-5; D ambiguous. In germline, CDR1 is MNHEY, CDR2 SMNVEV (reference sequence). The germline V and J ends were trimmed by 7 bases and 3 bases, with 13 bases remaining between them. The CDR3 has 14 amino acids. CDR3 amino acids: CASTSVGVNQPQHF. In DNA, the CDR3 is TGTGCCAGCACCTCGGTTGGAGTCAATCAGCCCCAGCATTTT.

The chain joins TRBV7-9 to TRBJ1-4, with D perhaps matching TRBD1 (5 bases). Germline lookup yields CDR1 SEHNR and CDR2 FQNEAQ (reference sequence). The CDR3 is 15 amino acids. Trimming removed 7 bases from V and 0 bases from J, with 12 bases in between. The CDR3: CASTGGHATNEKLFF. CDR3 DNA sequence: TGTGCCAGCACCGGGGGTCACGCAACTAATGAAAAACTGTTTTTT.

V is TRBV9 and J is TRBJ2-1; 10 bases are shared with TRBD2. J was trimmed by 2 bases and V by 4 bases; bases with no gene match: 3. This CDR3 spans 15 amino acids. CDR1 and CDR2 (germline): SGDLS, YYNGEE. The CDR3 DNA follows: TGTGCCAGCAGCTCAAGCGGGGGGGCCTACAATGAGCAGTTCTTC. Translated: CASSSSGGAYNEQFF.

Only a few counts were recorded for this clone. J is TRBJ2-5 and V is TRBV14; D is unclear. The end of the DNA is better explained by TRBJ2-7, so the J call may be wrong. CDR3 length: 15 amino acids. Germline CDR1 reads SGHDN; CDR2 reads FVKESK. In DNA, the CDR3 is TGTGCCAGCAGCCAAGAAGGCAGGCTTACCTACGAGCAGTACTTC. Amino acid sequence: CASSQEGRLTYEQYF.

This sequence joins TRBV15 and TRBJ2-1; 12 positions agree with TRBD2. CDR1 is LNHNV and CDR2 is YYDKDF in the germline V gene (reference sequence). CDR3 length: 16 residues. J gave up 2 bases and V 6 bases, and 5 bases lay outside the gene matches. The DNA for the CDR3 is TGTGCCACCAGGGAGACTAGCGGGAGTCCCTACAATGAGCAGTTCTTC. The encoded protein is CATRETSGSPYNEQFF.

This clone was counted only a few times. CDR3 DNA: TGTGCCAGTGCAGTCTCTGGAAACACCATATATTTT. It encodes CASAVSGNTIYF. This chain uses TRBV28 with TRBJ1-3, with D unclear. CDR3 length: 12 amino acids. V was shortened by 9 bases and J by 0 bases, with 6 bases between the two germline ends. Germline values: CDR1 MDHEN, CDR2 SYDVKM.

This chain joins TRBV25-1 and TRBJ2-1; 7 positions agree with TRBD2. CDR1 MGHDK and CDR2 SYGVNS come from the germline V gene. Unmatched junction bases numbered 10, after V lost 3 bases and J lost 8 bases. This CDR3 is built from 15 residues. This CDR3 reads CASSERLASLDEQFF. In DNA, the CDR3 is TGTGCCAGCAGTGAGAGACTAGCTTCGCTCGATGAGCAGTTCTTC.

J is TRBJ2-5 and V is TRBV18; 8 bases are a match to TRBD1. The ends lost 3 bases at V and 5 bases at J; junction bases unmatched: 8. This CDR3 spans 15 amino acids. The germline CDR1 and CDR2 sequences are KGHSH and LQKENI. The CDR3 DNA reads TGTGCCAGCTCACCGCGACAGGGGACGGGTGAGACCCAGTACTTC. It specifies CASSPRQGTGETQYF.

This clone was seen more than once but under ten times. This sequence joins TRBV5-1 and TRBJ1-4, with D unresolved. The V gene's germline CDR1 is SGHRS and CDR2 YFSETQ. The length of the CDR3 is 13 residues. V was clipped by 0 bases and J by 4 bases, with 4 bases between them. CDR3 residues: CASSLAGNEKLFF. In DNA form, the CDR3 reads TGCGCCAGCAGCTTGGCCGGTAATGAAAAACTGTTTTTT.

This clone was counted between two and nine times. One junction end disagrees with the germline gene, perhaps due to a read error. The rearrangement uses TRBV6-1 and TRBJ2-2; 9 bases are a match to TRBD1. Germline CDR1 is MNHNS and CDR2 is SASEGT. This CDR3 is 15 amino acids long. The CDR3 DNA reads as TGTGCCAGCGGCAAGACAGGGGGTCCACACCGGGGAGCTGTTTTT. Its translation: CASGKTGGPHRGAVF.

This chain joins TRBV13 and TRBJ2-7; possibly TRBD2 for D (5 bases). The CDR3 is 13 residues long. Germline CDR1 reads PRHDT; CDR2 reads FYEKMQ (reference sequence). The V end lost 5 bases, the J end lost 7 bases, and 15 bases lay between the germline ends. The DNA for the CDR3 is TGTGCCAGCAGCCCTACTAGTTTTAGTGAGCAGTACTTC. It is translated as CASSPTSFSEQYF.